This T cell receptor (beta chain) appears in the sequencing data of a study of cytomegalovirus exposure and HLA in healthy donors. With 60 Vbeta and 13 Jbeta primers, the PCR was carried out. The table came from immunoSEQ multiplex PCR; TCRdb's copy has only in-frame clones and leaves some out. The profile covers some 190,000 clones, with 65% to 85% appearing a single time and 0.95% to 1.5% taken by the ten largest. Sequencing was done on a sample of PBMCs. The source of this sequence is a boy aged 2 to 10 in good health and CMV-seronegative.

DNA of the CDR3: TGCGCCAGCAGCCAGACCATGGACAGAGAAGCTTTCTTT. Its translation is CASSQTMDREAFF. The genes are TRBV4-3 and TRBJ1-1; maybe TRBD1 (6 bases). Trimming took off 3 bases at V and 8 bases at J, with 13 bases between the two ends. The CDR3 sequence is 13 residues long. The germline V gene encodes CDR1 LGHNA and CDR2 YSLEER.